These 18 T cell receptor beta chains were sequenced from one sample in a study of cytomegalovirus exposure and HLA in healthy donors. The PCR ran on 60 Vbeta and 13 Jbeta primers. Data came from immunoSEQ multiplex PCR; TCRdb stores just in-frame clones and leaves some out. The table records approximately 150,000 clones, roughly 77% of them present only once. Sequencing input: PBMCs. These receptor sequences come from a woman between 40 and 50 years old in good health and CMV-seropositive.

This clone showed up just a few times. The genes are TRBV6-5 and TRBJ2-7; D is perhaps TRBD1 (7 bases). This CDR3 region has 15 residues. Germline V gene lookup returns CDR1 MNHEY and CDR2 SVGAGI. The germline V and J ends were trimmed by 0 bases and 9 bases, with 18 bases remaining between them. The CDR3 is CASSYSKTGLGGQYF. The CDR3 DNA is TGTGCCAGCAGTTACTCGAAGACAGGGCTCGGGGGGCAGTACTTC.

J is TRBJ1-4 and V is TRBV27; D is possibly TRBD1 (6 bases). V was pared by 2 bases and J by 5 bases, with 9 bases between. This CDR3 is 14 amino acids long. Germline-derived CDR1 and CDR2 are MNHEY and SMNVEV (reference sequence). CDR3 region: CASSLTGQNEKLFF. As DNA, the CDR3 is TGTGCCAGCAGTTTAACAGGGCAAAATGAAAAACTGTTTTTT.

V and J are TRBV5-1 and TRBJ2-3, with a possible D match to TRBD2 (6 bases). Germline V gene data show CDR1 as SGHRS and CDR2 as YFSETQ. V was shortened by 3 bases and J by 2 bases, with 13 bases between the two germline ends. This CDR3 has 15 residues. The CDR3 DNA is TGCGCCAGCAGCTCGGGACTCGTCTCCACAGATACGCAGTATTTT. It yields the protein CASSSGLVSTDTQYF.

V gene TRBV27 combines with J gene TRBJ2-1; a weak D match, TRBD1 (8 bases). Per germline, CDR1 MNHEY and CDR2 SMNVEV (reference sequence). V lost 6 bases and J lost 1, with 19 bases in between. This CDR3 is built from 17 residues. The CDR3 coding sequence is TGTGCCAGCAGGAGAACACAGGGGGGGGTTTCCTACAATGAGCAGTTCTTC. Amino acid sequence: CASRRTQGGVSYNEQFF.

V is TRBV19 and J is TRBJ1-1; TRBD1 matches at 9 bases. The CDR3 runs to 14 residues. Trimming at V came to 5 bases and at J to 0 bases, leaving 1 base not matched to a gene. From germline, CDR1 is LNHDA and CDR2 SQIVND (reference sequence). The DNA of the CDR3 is TGTGCCAGTAGTGGGACAGGGATGAACACTGAAGCTTTCTTT. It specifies CASSGTGMNTEAFF. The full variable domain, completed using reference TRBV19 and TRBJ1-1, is DGGITQSPKYLFRKEGQNVTLSCEQNLNHDAMYWYRQDPGQGLRLIYYSQIVNDFQKGDIAEGYSVSREKKESFPLTVTSAQKNPTAFYLCASSGTGMNTEAFFGQGTRLTVV.

The CDR3 nucleotides read TGTGCCAGCTCACCCACAGAGGGATTGTGGGACACTGAAGCTTTCTTT. As protein: CASSPTEGLWDTEAFF. V usage is TRBV18 and J usage is TRBJ1-1, with D unresolved. Germline V gene sequence: CDR1 KGHSH, CDR2 LQKENI. Trimming stripped 3 bases from V and 3 bases from J, with 17 bases between. CDR3 length: 16 amino acids.

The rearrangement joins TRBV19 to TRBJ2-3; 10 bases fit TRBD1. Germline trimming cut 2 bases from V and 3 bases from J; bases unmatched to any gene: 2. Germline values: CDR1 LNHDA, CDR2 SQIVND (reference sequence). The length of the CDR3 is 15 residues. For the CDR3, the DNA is TGTGCCAGTAGTATACCGGGACAGGGGACAGATACGCAGTATTTT. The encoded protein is CASSIPGQGTDTQYF.

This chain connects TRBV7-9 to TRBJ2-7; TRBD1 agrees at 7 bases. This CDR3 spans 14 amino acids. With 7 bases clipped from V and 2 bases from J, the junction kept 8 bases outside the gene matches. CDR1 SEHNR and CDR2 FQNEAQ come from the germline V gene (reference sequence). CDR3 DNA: TGTGCCAGCACCGATGAGGGACAGCCCTACGAGCAGTACTTC. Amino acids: CASTDEGQPYEQYF.

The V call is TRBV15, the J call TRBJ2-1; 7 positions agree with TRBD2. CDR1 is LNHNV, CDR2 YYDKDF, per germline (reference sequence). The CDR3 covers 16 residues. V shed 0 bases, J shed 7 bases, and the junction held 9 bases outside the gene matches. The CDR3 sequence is CATSRESAGVINEQFF. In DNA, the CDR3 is TGTGCCACCAGCAGAGAGTCTGCGGGGGTTATAAATGAGCAGTTCTTC.

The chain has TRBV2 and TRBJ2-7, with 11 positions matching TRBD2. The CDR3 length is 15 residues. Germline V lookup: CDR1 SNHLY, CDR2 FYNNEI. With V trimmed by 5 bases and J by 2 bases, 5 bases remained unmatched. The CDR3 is CASSSLSGGAYEQYF. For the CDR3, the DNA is TGTGCCAGCAGTAGCCTTAGCGGGGGGGCCTACGAGCAGTACTTC.

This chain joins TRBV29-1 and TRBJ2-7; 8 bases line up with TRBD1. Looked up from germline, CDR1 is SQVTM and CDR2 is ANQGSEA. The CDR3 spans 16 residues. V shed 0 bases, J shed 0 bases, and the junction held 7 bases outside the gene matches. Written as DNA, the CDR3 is TGCAGCGTTGAAGAAATGACAGGGGTAAGCTCCTACGAGCAGTACTTC. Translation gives CSVEEMTGVSSYEQYF.

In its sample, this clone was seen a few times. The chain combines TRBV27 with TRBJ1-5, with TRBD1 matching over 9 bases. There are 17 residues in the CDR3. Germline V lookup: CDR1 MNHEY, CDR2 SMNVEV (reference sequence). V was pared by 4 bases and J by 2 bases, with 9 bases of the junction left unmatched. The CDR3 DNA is TGTGCCAGCAGTTCCCGACAGGGGGACCGGGGCAATCAGCCCCAGCATTTT. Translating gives CASSSRQGDRGNQPQHF.

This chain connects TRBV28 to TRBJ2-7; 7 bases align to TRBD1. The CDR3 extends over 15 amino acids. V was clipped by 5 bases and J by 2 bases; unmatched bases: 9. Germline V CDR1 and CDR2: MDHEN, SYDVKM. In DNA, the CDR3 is TGTGCCAGCAGTGGCCGGGACAGAATACCCTACGAGCAGTACTTC. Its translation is CASSGRDRIPYEQYF.

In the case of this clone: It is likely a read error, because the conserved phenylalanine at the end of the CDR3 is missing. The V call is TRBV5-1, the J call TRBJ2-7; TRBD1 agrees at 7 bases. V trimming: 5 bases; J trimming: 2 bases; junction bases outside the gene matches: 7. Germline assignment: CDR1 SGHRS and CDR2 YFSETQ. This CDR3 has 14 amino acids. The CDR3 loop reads CASSSGTVPYEQYL. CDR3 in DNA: TGCGCCAGCAGTTCCGGGACAGTGCCCTACGAGCAGTACCTC.

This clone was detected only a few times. DNA for the CDR3: TGTGCCAGTAGTATGTTCGGGCAGCCCCAGCATTTT. Its translation: CASSMFGQPQHF. The J gene is TRBJ1-5, the V gene TRBV19; no firm D call. V lost 3 bases to trimming and J lost 7 bases, with 7 bases between them. CDR1 LNHDA and CDR2 SQIVND come from the germline V gene (reference sequence). This CDR3 has 12 residues.

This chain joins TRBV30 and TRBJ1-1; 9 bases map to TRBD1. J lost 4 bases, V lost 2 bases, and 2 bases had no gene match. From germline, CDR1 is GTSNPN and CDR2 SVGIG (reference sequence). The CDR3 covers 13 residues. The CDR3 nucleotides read TGTGCCTGGAGTAGACAGGGGGGCACTGAAGCTTTCTTT. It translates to CAWSRQGGTEAFF.

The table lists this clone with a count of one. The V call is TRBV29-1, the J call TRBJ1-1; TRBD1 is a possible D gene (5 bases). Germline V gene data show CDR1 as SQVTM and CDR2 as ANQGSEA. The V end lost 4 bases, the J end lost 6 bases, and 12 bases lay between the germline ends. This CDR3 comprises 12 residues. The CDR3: CSVGDLNAEAFF. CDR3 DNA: TGCAGCGTTGGGGACTTAAACGCTGAAGCTTTCTTT.

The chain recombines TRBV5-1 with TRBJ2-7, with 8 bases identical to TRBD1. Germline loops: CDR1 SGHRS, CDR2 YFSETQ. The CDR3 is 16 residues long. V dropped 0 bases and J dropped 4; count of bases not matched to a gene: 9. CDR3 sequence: CASSLVPGTGQYEQYF. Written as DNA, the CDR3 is TGCGCCAGCAGCTTGGTCCCCGGGACAGGCCAGTACGAGCAGTACTTC.